The present entry profiles one T cell receptor (beta chain) with its context. Germline lookup yields CDR1 MNHEY and CDR2 SMNVEV (reference sequence). The CDR3 consists of 16 residues. The germline V and J ends were trimmed by 6 bases and 4 bases, with 22 bases remaining between them. CD8 cells regarded as naive lacked CD45RO, were positively chosen for CCR7, and omitted terminally differentiated effector memory CD45RA+ cells. Those who donated were healthy HIV-negative adults, with no recent acute infections or vaccinations reported. An assay was performed, and its level was deep. Each cell subset's genomic DNA was divided evenly among several immunoSEQ plates. The method was immunoSEQ multiplex PCR; TCRdb's version includes in-frame clones alone and lacks a portion of them. The table lists 1.5 million to 2.5 million clones, roughly 95% of them singletons. This record belongs to a study of shared clonotypes between healthy human individuals. In the study overall: There were three CD4 naive, three CD4 memory, two CD8 naive and one CD8 memory plates per donor.

The sequenced material came from naive CD8+ T cells sorted from blood. The source is a man aged 18 to 30 in good health. V usage is TRBV27 and J usage is TRBJ2-7, with D tentatively TRBD2 (6 bases). The CDR3 DNA follows: TGTGCCAGCAGCCCCATTGCGGGGACGGGCGTTTACGAGCAGTACTTC. As protein: CASSPIAGTGVYEQYF.